The T cell receptor beta chain under discussion was sequenced for a study of T-cell memory formation after mild COVID-19 (dated by TCRdb to about 2021). For the study in its entirety: Most TCR sequence clusters were specific to one of the two donors. In a couple of donors, T-cell clones that expanded and contracted after mild COVID-19 were tracked by sequencing TCRalpha and TCRbeta repertoires over time. The cohort was made up of two young adult volunteers, one female and one male, who were previously healthy. What the study reported, not specific to this receptor: From day 15 to 85, contracting clones showed balanced CD4/CD8 phenotypes, whereas a second wave of clones that expanded from day 15 to 37 leaned towards CD4+. SARS-CoV-2 specificity of the second-wave clones peaking on day 37 was not confirmed. Some responding clones were found in pre-infection memory, which suggests that pre-existing cross-reactive memory T cells took part in the SARS-CoV-2 response. Only two mild cases were covered in the study, and larger cohorts including severe cases with pre-infection samples were considered necessary. Contracting CD4+ clones were found mainly in CM and EM memory subsets, while CD8+ clones were enriched in EMRA.

Ficoll-Paque density gradient centrifugation was the method used to isolate PBMCs. This clonotype was seen a few times. No cognate antigen has been identified for it. Base quality data are lacking; no much larger clone is found one base away. According to the germline V gene, CDR1 reads KGHDR and CDR2 reads SFDVKD. The trim is 2 bases for V and 5 bases for J, with a gap of 12 bases between the germline ends. Taken from cysteine to phenylalanine, the CDR3 has 15 residues. CDR3 DNA only is kept here, 45 bases in frame from base 1. Sequencer: Illumina NovaSeq 6000. TCRalpha and TCRbeta cDNA libraries were constructed by 5'RACE with constant-segment primers, with sample barcodes and unique molecular identifiers being introduced. Trizol reagent was used to extract RNA from every sample. The libraries were amplified in two PCR steps, and the second step added a second sample barcode and Illumina TruSeq adapters. Sequencing of libraries was performed on an Illumina NovaSeq with 2 x 150 bp paired-end reads. The authors processed their data as follows. With migec v1.2.7, reads were demultiplexed and then collapsed into UMI-guided consensus sequences. With mixcr v2.1.11, UMI consensuses were aligned to TRA and TRB V and J templates and assembled into clonotypes. Expanded or contracted clonotypes were those called significant by both edgeR and NoisET, with noise models trained on biological replicates. For edgeR calls, the cutoffs were a false discovery rate-adjusted p below 0.01 and a log2 fold-change threshold of 1. As an exploratory analysis of dynamics, PCA with hierarchical clustering was applied to max-normalized trajectories of the 1000 most abundant clonotypes. Separately sequenced CD4+ and CD8+ repertoires were used to assign a CD4 or CD8 phenotype to each responding clone. TCRdb redid the processing of the public reads, applying fastp at Q25 and MiXCR, and retained in-frame beta chains. Every entry covers one CDR3 protein and lists the most common genes and DNA from its rows. It is TCRdb's table, rather than the study itself, that gives the V and J calls and clone size. The sample table contains roughly 110,000 distinct CDR3 sequences; only one count was recorded for about a sixth of them. Of the sample, 25% to 30% is held by the ten largest clones.

Sequenced material: PBMCs or a T cell subset sorted from them (not recorded which). The TCR was taken from an adult woman who had mild COVID-19 (a few samples of this study predate the infection). The sample titles of this study are shuffled in the database, so cell type and time point are left out; the donor was told from shared clones. The chain joins TRBV24-1 to TRBJ2-1; the D gene is unclear. For the CDR3, the sequence is CATSDSEKRDNEQFF. The DNA sequence follows: TGTGCCACCAGTGATTCCGAAAAGCGTGACAATGAGCAGTTCTTC.